The clone carrying this T cell receptor beta chain is a singleton in its sample. Profiled with immunoSEQ multiplex PCR; TCRdb holds only in-frame clones, not every one. In the table there are about 250,000 clones, almost 90% of which are singletons. This sample stems from a study of blood T cell repertoires in COVID-19. V shed 2 bases, J shed 2 bases, and the junction held 2 bases outside the gene matches. From germline, CDR1 is SGHAT and CDR2 FQDESV (reference sequence). The CDR3 spans 15 residues. The specimen sequenced was peripheral blood. This receptor was taken from an elderly man with acute or convalescent COVID-19. V gene TRBV11-1 combines with J gene TRBJ2-1, with 8 nucleotides matching TRBD2. The CDR3 sequence: CASSLSGGPYNEQFF. The DNA of the CDR3 is TGTGCCAGCAGCTTATCGGGAGGGCCCTACAATGAGCAGTTCTTC.